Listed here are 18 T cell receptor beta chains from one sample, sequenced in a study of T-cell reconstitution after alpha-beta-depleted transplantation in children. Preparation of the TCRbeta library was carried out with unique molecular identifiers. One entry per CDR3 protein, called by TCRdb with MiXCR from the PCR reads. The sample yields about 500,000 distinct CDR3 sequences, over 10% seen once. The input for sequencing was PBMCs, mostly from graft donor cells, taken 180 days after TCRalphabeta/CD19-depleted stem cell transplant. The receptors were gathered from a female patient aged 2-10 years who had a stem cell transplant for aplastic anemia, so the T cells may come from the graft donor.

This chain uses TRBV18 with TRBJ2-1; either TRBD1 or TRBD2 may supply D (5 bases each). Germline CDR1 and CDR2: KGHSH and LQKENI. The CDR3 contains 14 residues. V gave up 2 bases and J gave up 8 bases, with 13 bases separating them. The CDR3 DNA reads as TGTGCCAGCTCACCAGGGGACCGTCCGGATGAGCAGTTCTTC. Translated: CASSPGDRPDEQFF. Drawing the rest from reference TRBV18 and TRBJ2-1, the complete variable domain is NAGVMQNPRHLVRRRGQEARLRCSPMKGHSHVYWYRQLPEEGLKFMVYLQKENIIDESGMPKERFSAEFPKEGPSILRIQQVVRGDSAAYFCASSPGDRPDEQFFGPGTRLTVL.

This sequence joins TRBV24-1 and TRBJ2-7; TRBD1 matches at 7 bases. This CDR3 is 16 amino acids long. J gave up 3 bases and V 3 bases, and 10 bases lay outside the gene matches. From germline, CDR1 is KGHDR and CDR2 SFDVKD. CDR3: CATSDPSVTGNYEQYF. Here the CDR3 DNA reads TGTGCCACCAGTGATCCTTCGGTGACAGGGAACTACGAGCAGTACTTC.

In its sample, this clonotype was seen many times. The CDR3 protein is CSVAYPAGGYTF. CDR3 sequence (DNA): TGCAGCGTCGCCTACCCGGCGGGGGGCTACACCTTC. V and J are TRBV29-1 and TRBJ1-2; D is undetermined. Trimming pared 6 bases from V and 8 bases from J, leaving 16 bases between. Germline CDR1 is SQVTM and CDR2 is ANQGSEA. There are 12 residues in the CDR3. Filled out from reference TRBV29-1 and TRBJ1-2, the complete variable domain reads SAVISQKPSRDICQRGTSLTIQCQVDSQVTMMFWYRQQPGQSLTLIATANQGSEATYESGFVIDKFPISRPNLTFSTLTVSNMSPEDSSIYLCSVAYPAGGYTFGSGTRLTVV.

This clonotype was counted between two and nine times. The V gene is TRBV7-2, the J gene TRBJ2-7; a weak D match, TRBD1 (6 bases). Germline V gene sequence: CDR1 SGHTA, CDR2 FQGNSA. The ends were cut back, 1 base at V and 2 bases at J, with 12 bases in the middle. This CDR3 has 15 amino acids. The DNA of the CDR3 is TGTGCCAGCAGCTTAGGGGACACCTCAACCTACGAGCAGTACGTC. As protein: CASSLGDTSTYEQYV.

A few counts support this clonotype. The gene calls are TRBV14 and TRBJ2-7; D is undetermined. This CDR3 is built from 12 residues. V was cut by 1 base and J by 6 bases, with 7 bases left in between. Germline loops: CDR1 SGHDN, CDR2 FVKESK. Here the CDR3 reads CASSQARVEQYV. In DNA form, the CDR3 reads TGTGCCAGCAGCCAAGCAAGGGTCGAGCAGTACGTC.

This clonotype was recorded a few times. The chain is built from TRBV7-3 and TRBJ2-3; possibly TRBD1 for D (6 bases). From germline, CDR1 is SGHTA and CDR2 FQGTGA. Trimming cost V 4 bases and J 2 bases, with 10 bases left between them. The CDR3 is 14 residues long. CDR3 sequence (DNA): TGTGCCAGCAGCTCACAGGGAATCACAGATACGCAGTATTTT. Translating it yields CASSSQGITDTQYF.

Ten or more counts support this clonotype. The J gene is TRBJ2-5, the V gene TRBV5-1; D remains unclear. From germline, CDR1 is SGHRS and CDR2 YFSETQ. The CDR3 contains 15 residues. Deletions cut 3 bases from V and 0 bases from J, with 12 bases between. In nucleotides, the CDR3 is TGCGCCAGCAGCTCCCATACCGACTACCAAGAGACCCAGTACTTC. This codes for CASSSHTDYQETQYF.

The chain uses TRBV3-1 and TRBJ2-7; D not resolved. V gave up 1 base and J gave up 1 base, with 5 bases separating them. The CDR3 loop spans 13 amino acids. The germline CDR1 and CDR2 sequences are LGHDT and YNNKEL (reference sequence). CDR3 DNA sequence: TGTGCCAGCAGCCAAGTCAGGTCCTACGAGCAGTACTTC. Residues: CASSQVRSYEQYF.

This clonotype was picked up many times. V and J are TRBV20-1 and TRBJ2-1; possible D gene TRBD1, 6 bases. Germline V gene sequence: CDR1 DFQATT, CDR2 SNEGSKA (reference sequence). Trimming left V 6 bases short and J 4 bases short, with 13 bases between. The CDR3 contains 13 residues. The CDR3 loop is CSARQDIYNEQFF. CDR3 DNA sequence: TGCAGTGCGCGACAGGACATTTACAATGAGCAGTTCTTC.

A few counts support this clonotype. CDR3 bases: TGTGCCAGCAGCTTCAACAGGGAGGGTGAAGCTTTCTTT. Protein product: CASSFNREGEAFF. The genes are TRBV5-6 and TRBJ1-1, with D possibly being TRBD1 (6 bases). In germline, CDR1 is SGHDT, CDR2 YYEEEE. Trimming removed 2 bases from V and 7 bases from J, with 12 bases in between. CDR3 size: 13 residues.

CDR3 bases: TGTGCCAGCAGCTTAGGTGTATCCAGGGGTCTCGAGCAGTACTTC. This encodes CASSLGVSRGLEQYF. The rearrangement joins TRBV11-1 to TRBJ2-7, with D perhaps TRBD1 (6 bases). The germline V gene has CDR1 SGHAT and CDR2 FQDESV (reference sequence). This CDR3 contains 15 residues. With 1 base removed from V and 6 bases from J, the gap between germline ends came to 16 bases.

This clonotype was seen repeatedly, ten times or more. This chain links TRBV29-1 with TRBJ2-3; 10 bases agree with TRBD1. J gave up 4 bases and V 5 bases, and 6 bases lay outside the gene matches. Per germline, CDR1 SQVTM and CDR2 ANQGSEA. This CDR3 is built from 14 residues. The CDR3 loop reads CSVSWTGGPDTQYF. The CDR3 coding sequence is TGCAGCGTTTCCTGGACAGGGGGGCCAGATACGCAGTATTTT.

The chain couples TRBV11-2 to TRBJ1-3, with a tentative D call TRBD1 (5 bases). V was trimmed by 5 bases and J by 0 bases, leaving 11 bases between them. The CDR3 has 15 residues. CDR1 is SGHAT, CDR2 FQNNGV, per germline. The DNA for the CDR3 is TGTGCCAGCAGCCCGGGGACCCTCTCTGGAAACACCATATATTTT. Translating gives CASSPGTLSGNTIYF.

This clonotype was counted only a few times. The CDR3 sequence is CATSHRTVLDYWGRVAYEQYV. CDR3 nucleotides: TGTGCCACCAGCCACCGGACGGTCCTCGACTATTGGGGGAGAGTGGCCTACGAGCAGTACGTC. V and J are TRBV15 and TRBJ2-7, with D possibly being TRBD1 or TRBD2 (5 bases each). V dropped 5 bases and J dropped 2 bases, with 34 bases sitting between them. Germline lookup yields CDR1 LNHNV and CDR2 YYDKDF (reference sequence). This CDR3 region has 21 residues.

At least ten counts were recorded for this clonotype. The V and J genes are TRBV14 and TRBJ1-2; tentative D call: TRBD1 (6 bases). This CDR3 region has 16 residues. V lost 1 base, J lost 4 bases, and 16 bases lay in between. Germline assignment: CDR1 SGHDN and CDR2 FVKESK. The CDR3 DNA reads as TGTGCCAGCAGCCAAGGAGCCGGGGGCCCTCTCTATGGCTACACCTTC. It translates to CASSQGAGGPLYGYTF. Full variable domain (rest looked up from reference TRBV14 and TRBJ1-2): EAGVTQFPSHSVIEKGQTVTLRCDPISGHDNLYWYRRVMGKEIKFLLHFVKESKQDESGMPNNRFLAERTGGTYSTLKVQPAELEDSGVYFCASSQGAGGPLYGYTFGSGTRLTVV.

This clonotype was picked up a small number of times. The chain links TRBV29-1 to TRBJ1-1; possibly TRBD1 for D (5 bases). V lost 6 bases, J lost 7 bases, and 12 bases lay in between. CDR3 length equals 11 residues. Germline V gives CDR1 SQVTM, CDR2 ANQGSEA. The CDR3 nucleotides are TGCAGCGTCAATACAGGTCTTGAAGCTTTCTTT. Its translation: CSVNTGLEAFF. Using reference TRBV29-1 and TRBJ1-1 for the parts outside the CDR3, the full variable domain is SAVISQKPSRDICQRGTSLTIQCQVDSQVTMMFWYRQQPGQSLTLIATANQGSEATYESGFVIDKFPISRPNLTFSTLTVSNMSPEDSSIYLCSVNTGLEAFFGQGTRLTVV.

The CDR3 region is CASSLQRGVETQYF. The CDR3 DNA reads TGTGCCAGCAGTTTGCAAAGGGGGGTTGAGACCCAGTACTTC. The chain recombines TRBV28 with TRBJ2-5; D may correspond to TRBD1 or TRBD2 (6 bases each). The CDR3 has 14 amino acids. The V gene's germline CDR1 is MDHEN and CDR2 SYDVKM. V lost 3 bases and J 5 bases, leaving 13 bases between the germline ends. The full variable domain, with the rest looked up from reference TRBV28 and TRBJ2-5, is DVKVTQSSRYLVKRTGEKVFLECVQDMDHENMFWYRQDPGLGLRLIYFSYDVKMKEKGDIPEGYSVSREKKERFSLILESASTNQTSMYLCASSLQRGVETQYFGPGTRLLVL.

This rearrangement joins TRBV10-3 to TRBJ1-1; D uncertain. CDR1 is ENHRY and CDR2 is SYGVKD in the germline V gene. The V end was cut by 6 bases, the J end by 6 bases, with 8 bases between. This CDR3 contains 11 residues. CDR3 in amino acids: CAIRGSAEAFF. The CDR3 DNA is TGTGCCATCAGGGGGTCGGCTGAAGCTTTCTTT.